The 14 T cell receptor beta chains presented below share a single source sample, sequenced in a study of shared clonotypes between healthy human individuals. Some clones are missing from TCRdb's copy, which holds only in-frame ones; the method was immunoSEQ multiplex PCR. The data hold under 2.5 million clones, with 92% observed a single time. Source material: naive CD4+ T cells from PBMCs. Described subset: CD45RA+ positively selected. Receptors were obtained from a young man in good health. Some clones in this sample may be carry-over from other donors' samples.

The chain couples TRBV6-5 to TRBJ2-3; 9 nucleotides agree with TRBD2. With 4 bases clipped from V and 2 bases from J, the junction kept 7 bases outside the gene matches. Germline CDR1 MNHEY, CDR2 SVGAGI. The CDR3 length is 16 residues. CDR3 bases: TGTGCCAGCAGTTCCGGACTAGCGCAATACACAGATACGCAGTATTTT. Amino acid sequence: CASSSGLAQYTDTQYF.

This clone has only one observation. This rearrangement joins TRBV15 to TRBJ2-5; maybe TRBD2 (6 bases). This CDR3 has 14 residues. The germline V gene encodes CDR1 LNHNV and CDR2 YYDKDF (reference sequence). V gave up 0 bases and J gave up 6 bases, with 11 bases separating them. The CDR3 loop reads CATSRDRREKTQYF. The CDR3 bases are TGTGCCACCAGCAGAGATCGGCGGGAAAAGACCCAGTACTTC.

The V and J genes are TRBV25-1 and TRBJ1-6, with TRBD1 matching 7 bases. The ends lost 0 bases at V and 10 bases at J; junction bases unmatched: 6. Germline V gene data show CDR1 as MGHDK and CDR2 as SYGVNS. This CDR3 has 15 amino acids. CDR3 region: CASSEYGQVLSPLHF. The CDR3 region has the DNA TGTGCCAGCAGTGAATATGGACAGGTCCTCTCACCCCTCCACTTT.

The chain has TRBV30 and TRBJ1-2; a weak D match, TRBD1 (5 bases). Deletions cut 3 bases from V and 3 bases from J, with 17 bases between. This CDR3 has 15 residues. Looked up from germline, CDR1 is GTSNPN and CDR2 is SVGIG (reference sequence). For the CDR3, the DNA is TGTGCCTGGAGGGGGGGACCCACAGGAGACTATGGCTACACCTTC. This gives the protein CAWRGGPTGDYGYTF. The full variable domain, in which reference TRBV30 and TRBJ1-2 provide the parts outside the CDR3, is SQTIHQWPATLVQPVGSPLSLECTVEGTSNPNLYWYRQAAGRGLQLLFYSVGIGQISSEVPQNLSASRPQDRQFILSSKKLLLSDSGFYLCAWRGGPTGDYGYTFGSGTRLTVV.

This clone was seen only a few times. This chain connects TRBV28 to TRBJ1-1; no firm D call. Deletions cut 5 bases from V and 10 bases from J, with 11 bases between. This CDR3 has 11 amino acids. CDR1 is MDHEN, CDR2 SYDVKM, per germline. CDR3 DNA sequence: TGTGCCAGCAGTGTACAGTCCTCAGCTTTCTTT. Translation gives CASSVQSSAFF.

The CDR3 loop is CASSTGTGGEKLFF. Written as DNA, the CDR3 is TGTGCCAGCTCTACCGGGACAGGGGGAGAAAAACTGTTTTTT. V is TRBV18 and J is TRBJ1-4; TRBD1 agrees at 11 bases. This CDR3 spans 14 amino acids. The V gene end was trimmed by 6 bases and the J gene end by 8 bases; junction bases not matched to a gene: 5. Germline V gives CDR1 KGHSH, CDR2 LQKENI.

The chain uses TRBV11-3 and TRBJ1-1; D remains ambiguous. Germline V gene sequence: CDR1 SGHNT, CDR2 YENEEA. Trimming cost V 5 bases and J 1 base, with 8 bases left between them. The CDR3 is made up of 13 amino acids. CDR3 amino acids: CASSPRPNTEAFF. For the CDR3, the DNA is TGTGCCAGCAGCCCCCGACCGAACACTGAAGCTTTCTTT.

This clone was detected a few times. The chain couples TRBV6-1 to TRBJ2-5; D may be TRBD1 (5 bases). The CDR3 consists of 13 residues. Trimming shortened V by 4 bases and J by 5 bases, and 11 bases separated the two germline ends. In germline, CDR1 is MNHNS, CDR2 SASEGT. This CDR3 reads CASSGLGVETQYF. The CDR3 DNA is TGTGCCAGCAGTGGATTAGGGGTGGAGACCCAGTACTTC.

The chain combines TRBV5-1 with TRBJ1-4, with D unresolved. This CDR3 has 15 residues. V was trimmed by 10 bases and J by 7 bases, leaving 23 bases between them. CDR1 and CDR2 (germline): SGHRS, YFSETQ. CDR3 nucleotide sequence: TGCGCCTTACTTGGGTCGGAATTGATGTGTGAAAAACTGTTTTTT. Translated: CALLGSELMCEKLFF. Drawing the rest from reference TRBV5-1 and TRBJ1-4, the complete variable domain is KAGVTQTPRYLIKTRGQQVTLSCSPISGHRSVSWYQQTPGQGLQFLFEYFSETQRNKGNFPGRFSGRQFSNSRSEMNVSTLELGDSALYLCALLGSELMCEKLFFGSGTQLSVL.

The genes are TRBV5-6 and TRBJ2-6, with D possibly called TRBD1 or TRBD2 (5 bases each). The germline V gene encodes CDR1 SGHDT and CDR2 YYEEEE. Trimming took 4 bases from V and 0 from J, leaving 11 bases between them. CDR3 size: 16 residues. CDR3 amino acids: CASSRGPTSGANVLTF. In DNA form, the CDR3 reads TGTGCCAGCAGCCGGGGACCGACCTCTGGGGCCAACGTCCTGACTTTC.

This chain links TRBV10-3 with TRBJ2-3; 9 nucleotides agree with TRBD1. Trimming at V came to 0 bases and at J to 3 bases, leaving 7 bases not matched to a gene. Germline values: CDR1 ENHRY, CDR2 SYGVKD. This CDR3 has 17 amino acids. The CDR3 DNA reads TGTGCCATCAGTGAGTCGAGGACAGGGGTAGTGACAGATACGCAGTATTTT. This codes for CAISESRTGVVTDTQYF.

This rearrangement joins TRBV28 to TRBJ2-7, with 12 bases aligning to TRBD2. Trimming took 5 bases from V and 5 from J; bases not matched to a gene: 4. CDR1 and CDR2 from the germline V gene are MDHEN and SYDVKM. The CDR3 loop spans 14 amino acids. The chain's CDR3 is CASSMTSGSNEQYF. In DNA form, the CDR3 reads TGTGCCAGCAGTATGACTAGCGGGAGCAACGAGCAGTACTTC.

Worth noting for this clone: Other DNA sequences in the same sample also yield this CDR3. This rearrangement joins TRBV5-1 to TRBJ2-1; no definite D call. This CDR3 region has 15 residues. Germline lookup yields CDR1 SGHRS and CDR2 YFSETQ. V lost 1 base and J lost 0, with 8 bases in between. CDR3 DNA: TGCGCCAGCAGCTTGTTGGCAGGCTCCTACAATGAGCAGTTCTTC. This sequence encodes CASSLLAGSYNEQFF.

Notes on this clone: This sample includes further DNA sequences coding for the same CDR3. CDR3 bases: TGCGCCAGCAGCTCGGGACCGGACAGCTACGAGCAGTACTTC. Translating gives CASSSGPDSYEQYF. This rearrangement joins TRBV5-1 to TRBJ2-7; D might be TRBD1 (6 bases). The CDR3 is 14 amino acids. CDR1 and CDR2 from the germline V gene are SGHRS and YFSETQ. Deletions cut 3 bases from V and 3 bases from J, with 13 bases between.